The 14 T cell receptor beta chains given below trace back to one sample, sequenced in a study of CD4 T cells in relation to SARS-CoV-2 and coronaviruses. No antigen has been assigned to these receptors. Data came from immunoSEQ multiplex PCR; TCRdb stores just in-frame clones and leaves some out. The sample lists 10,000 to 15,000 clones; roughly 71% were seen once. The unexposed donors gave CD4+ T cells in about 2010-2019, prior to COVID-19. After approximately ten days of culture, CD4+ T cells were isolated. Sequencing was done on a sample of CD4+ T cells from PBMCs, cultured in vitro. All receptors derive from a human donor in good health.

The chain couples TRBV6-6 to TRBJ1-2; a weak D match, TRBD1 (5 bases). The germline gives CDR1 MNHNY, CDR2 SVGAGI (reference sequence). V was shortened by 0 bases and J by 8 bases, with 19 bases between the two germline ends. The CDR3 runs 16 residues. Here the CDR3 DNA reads TGTGCCAGCAGTTACTCCCTGTTGGGACCGAAGGTGGGCTACACCTTC. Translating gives CASSYSLLGPKVGYTF.

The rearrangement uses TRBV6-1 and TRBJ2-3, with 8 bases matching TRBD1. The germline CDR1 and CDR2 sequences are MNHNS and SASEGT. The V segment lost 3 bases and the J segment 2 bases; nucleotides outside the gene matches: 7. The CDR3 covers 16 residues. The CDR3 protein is CASSETSGQATDTQYF. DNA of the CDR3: TGTGCCAGCAGTGAGACCTCGGGACAGGCCACAGATACGCAGTATTTT.

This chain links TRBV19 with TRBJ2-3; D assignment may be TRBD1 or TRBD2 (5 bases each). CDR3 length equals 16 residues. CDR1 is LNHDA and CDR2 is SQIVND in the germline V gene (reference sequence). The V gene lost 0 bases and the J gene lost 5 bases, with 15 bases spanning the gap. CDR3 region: CASSIDLGAGGDTQYF. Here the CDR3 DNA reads TGTGCCAGTAGTATAGATCTCGGGGCAGGCGGAGATACGCAGTATTTT.

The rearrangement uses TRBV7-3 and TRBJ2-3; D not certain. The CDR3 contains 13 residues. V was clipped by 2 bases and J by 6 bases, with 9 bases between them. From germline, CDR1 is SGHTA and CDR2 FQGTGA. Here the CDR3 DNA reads TGTGCCAGCAGCTTAGAACGGGCCGATACGCAGTATTTT. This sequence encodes CASSLERADTQYF.

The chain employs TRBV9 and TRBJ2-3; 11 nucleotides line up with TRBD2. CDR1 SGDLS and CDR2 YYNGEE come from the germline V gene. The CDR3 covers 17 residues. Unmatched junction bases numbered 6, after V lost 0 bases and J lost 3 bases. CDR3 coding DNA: TGTGCCAGCAGCGTAGGCCTAGCGGGAGGAGAAACAGATACGCAGTATTTT. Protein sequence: CASSVGLAGGETDTQYF.

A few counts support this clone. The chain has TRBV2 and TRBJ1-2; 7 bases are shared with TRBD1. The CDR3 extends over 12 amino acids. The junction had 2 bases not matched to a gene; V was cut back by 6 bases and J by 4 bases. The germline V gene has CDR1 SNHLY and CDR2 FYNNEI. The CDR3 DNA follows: TGTGCCAGCAGGGGACAGAGCTATGGCTACACCTTC. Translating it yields CASRGQSYGYTF. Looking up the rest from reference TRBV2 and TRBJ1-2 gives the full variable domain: EPEVTQTPSHQVTQMGQEVILRCVPISNHLYFYWYRQILGQKVEFLVSFYNNEISEKSEIFDDQFSVERPDGSNFTLKIRSTKLEDSAMYFCASRGQSYGYTFGSGTRLTVV.

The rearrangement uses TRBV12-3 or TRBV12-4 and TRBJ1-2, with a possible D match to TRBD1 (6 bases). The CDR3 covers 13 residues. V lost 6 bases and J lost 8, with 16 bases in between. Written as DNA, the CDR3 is TGTGCCAGCAGGGGGGCGTGGACGGACGGCTACACCTTC. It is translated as CASRGAWTDGYTF.

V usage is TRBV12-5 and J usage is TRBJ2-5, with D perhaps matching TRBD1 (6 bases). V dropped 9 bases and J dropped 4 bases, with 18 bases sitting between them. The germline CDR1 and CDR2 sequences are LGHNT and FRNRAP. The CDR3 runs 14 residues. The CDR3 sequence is CASSTGLVGETQYF. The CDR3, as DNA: TGTGCTAGCTCCACAGGGTTGGTAGGAGAGACCCAGTACTTC. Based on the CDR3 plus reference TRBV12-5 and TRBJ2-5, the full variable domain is DARVTQTPRHKVTEMGQEVTMRCQPILGHNTVFWYRQTMMQGLELLAYFRNRAPLDDSGMPKDRFSAEMPDATLATLKIQPSEPRDSAVYFCASSTGLVGETQYFGPGTRLLVL.

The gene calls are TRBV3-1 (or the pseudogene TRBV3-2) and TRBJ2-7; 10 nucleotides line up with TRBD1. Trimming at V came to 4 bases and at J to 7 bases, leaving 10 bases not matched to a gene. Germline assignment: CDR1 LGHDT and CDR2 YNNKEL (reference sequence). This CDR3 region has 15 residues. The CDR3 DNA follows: TGTGCCAGCAGCCCCTCGACAGGGGGCGCGGGGGAGCAGTACTTC. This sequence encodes CASSPSTGGAGEQYF.

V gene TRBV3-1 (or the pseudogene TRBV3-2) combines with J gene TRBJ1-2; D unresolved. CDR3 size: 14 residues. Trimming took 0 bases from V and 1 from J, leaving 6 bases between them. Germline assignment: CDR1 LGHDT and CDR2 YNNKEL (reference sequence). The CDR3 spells CASSQEGGNYGYTF. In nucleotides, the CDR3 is TGTGCCAGCAGCCAAGAGGGAGGTAACTATGGCTACACCTTC.

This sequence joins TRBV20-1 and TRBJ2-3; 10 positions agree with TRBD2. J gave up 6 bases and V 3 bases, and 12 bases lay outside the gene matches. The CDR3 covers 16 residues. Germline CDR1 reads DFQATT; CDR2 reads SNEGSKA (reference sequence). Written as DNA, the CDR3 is TGCAGTGCTAGTCGGGCTAGCGGGGGTAGGAGGGATACGCAGTATTTT. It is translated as CSASRASGGRRDTQYF.

The CDR3 loop is CASSLAPRDTQYF. CDR3 bases: TGTGCCAGCAGCCTCGCTCCTAGAGATACGCAGTATTTT. The genes are TRBV5-8 and TRBJ2-3; D uncertain. Trimming took off 4 bases at V and 5 bases at J, with 11 bases between the two ends. Germline assignment: CDR1 SGHTS and CDR2 YDEGEE. This CDR3 comprises 13 residues.

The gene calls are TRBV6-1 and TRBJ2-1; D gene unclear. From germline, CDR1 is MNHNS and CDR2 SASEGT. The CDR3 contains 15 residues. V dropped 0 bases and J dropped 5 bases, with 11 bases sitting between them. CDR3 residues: CASSEALSLNNEQFF. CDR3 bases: TGTGCCAGCAGTGAAGCCTTAAGCTTAAACAATGAGCAGTTCTTC.

DNA of the CDR3: TGTGCCAGCAAGGCGTCGCAGGATGGCAATCAGCCCCAGCATTTT. It is translated as CASKASQDGNQPQHF. The chain uses TRBV6-5 and TRBJ1-5; no clear D. CDR1 is MNHEY and CDR2 is SVGAGI in the germline V gene. Trimming left V 7 bases short and J 2 bases short, with 15 bases between. The CDR3 spans 15 residues.